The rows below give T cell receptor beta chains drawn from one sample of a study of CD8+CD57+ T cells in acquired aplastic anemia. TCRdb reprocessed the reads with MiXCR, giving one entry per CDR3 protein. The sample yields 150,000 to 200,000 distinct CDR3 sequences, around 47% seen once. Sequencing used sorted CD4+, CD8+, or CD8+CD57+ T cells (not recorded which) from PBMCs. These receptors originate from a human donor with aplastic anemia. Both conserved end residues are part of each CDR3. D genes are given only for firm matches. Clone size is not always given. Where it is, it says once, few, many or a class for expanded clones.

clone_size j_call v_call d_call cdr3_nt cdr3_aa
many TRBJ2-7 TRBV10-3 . TGTGCCATCAGTGAATCAGGTATCTACGAGCAGTACTTC CAISESGIYEQYF
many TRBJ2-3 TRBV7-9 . TGTGCCAGCAGCGGAAACACAGATACGCAGTATTTT CASSGNTDTQYF
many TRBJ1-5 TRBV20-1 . TGCAGTGCTAGAGTGGCAGGGAGCCGCAATCAGCCCCAGCATTTT CSARVAGSRNQPQHF
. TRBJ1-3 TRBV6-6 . TGTGCCGGGGGTTCTGGAAACACCATATATTTT CAGGSGNTIYF
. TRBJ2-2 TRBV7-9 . TGTGCCAGCAGCCCGTCGGGGAAGCTGTTTTTT CASSPSGKLFF
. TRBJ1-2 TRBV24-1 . TGTGCCACCAGTGATCGGGATTCTTATGGCTACACCTTC CATSDRDSYGYTF
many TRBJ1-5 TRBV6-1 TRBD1 TGTGCCAGCAGTGGGGGACAGGCCAGCAATCAGCCCCAGCATTTT CASSGGQASNQPQHF
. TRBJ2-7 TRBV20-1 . TGCAGTGCTGACGACAGGACCTCCTACGAGCAGTACTTC CSADDRTSYEQYF
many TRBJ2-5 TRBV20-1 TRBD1 TGCAGTGCTGCAGACGACAGGGGGCTTTCGGGGACCCAGTACTTC CSAADDRGLSGTQYF
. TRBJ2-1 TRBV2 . TGTGCCAGCAGTGGCGAGAATGAGCAGTTCTTC CASSGENEQFF
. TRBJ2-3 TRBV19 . TGTGCCAGTAGTATCAGGACAGATACGCAGTATTTT CASSIRTDTQYF
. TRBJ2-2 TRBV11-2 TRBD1 TGTGCCAGCAGCTCGACAGGGACACCGAGCACCGGGGAGCTGTTTTTT CASSSTGTPSTGELFF
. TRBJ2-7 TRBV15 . TGTGCCACCAGCAGGGCAGGGGTGGCCTACGAGCAGTACTTC CATSRAGVAYEQYF
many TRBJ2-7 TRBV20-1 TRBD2 TGCAGTGCTAGAGATTCCGGGGGGGTGATCGGCTACGAGCAGTACTTC CSARDSGGVIGYEQYF
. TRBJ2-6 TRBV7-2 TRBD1 TGTGCCAGCAGCTTGGGACAGCCCAACGTCCTGACTTTC CASSLGQPNVLTF
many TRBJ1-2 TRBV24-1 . TGTGCCACCAGTGATGGTAGGGACTATGGCTACACCTTC CATSDGRDYGYTF
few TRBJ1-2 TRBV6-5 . TGTGCCAGCAGTTTCTGGAGGGGCGGCTACACCTTC CASSFWRGGYTF
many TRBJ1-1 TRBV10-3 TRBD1 TGTGCCACGACAGGGGGCATGAACACTGAAGCTTTCTTT CATTGGMNTEAFF
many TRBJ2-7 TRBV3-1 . TGTGCCAGCAGCCAAGATCCCCACAGTTACGAGCAGTACTTC CASSQDPHSYEQYF
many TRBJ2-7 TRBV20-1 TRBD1 TGCAGTGCTAGTCCATCGACAGGGAACTACGAGCAGTACTTC CSASPSTGNYEQYF
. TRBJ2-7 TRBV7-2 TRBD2 TGTGCCAGCAGACTTAGCGGGGATTACTACGAGCAGTACTTC CASRLSGDYYEQYF
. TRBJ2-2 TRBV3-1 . TGTGCCAGCAGCCACGCACCGGGACTCACCGGGGAGCTGTTTTTT CASSHAPGLTGELFF